The next 20 T cell receptor beta chains were all read from a single sample in a study of blood T cell repertoires in COVID-19. Only in-frame clones appear in the TCRdb table, and some are missing; sequencing was by immunoSEQ multiplex PCR. The sample holds fewer than 200,000 clones; more than 75% are singletons and the top ten take nearly 2.5%. Sequenced input: peripheral blood. The receptors derive from a man aged 35 to 55 with active or convalescent COVID-19.

This clone was picked up a small number of times. J is TRBJ1-2 and V is TRBV3-1 (or the pseudogene TRBV3-2); 9 bases align to TRBD1. CDR3 length equals 16 residues. Germline V gene lookup returns CDR1 LGHDT and CDR2 YNNKEL (reference sequence). The trim removed 6 bases at V and 2 bases at J, leaving 10 bases unmatched. The CDR3 nucleotides read TGTGCCAGCAGTTTGACAGGGGGGATCAAGAACTATGGCTACACCTTC. Encoded protein: CASSLTGGIKNYGYTF.

The gene calls are TRBV6-6 and TRBJ1-5; 8 nucleotides line up with TRBD1. Germline V gene sequence: CDR1 MNHNY, CDR2 SVGAGI (reference sequence). The trim removed 2 bases at V and 6 bases at J, leaving 9 bases unmatched. This CDR3 is built from 16 residues. CDR3 in amino acids: CASSYTDRGRGQPQHF. DNA for the CDR3: TGTGCCAGCAGTTACACCGACAGGGGTAGAGGTCAGCCCCAGCATTTT.

The J gene is TRBJ1-2, the V gene TRBV6-6; 7 bases line up with TRBD1. This CDR3 is 15 amino acids long. The V and J ends lost 6 bases and 1 base, in that order; junction bases with no gene match: 8. Germline CDR1 reads MNHNY; CDR2 reads SVGAGI (reference sequence). CDR3 sequence: CASRPPWDSNYGYTF. In nucleotides, the CDR3 is TGTGCCAGCAGGCCACCCTGGGACAGTAACTATGGCTACACCTTC.

The rearrangement uses TRBV3-1 (or the pseudogene TRBV3-2) and TRBJ2-1; 7 bases agree with TRBD1. The CDR3 consists of 15 residues. V shed 4 bases, J shed 0 bases, and the junction held 3 bases outside the gene matches. Per germline, CDR1 LGHDT and CDR2 YNNKEL (reference sequence). The CDR3 spells CASSRGQASYNEQFF. The CDR3 bases are TGTGCCAGCAGCCGAGGACAGGCCTCCTACAATGAGCAGTTCTTC.

The chain uses TRBV30 and TRBJ2-7; D unresolved. V lost 1 base to trimming and J lost 1 base, with 8 bases between them. This CDR3 spans 13 amino acids. The germline CDR1 and CDR2 sequences are GTSNPN and SVGIG (reference sequence). The CDR3: CAWSASGSYEQYF. The CDR3 region has the DNA TGTGCCTGGAGTGCTTCAGGTTCCTACGAGCAGTACTTC.

V gene TRBV29-1 combines with J gene TRBJ2-5; 11 nucleotides align to TRBD1. V gave up 4 bases and J gave up 5 bases; unmatched junction bases: 6. CDR1 and CDR2 (germline): SQVTM, ANQGSEA. The CDR3 consists of 14 residues. CDR3 DNA: TGCAGCGTTGTGGGACAGGGGGACCTCGAGACCCAGTACTTC. Translation gives CSVVGQGDLETQYF. Using reference TRBV29-1 and TRBJ2-5 for the parts outside the CDR3, the full variable domain is SAVISQKPSRDICQRGTSLTIQCQVDSQVTMMFWYRQQPGQSLTLIATANQGSEATYESGFVIDKFPISRPNLTFSTLTVSNMSPEDSSIYLCSVVGQGDLETQYFGPGTRLLVL.

In its sample, this clone was seen a few times. The chain is built from TRBV29-1 and TRBJ1-1; the D is unclear. This CDR3 comprises 13 residues. Germline V gives CDR1 SQVTM, CDR2 ANQGSEA. V was pared by 4 bases and J by 0 bases, with 9 bases between. The CDR3 DNA reads TGCAGCGTTGTATACCAGATGAACACTGAAGCTTTCTTT. It codes for CSVVYQMNTEAFF.

This chain uses TRBV6-1 with TRBJ1-1, with TRBD1 matching over 8 bases. CDR1 and CDR2 (germline): MNHNS, SASEGT. The CDR3 consists of 14 residues. Trimming cost V 2 bases and J 5 bases; bases outside gene matches: 4. This CDR3 is CASSETGGSTEAFF. The CDR3 DNA is TGTGCCAGCAGTGAAACAGGGGGATCGACTGAAGCTTTCTTT.

This chain links TRBV2 with TRBJ2-7; 7 bases line up with TRBD1. CDR1 is SNHLY, CDR2 FYNNEI, per germline. The CDR3 spans 13 residues. J lost 7 bases, V lost 8 bases, and 11 bases had no gene match. CDR3 bases: TGTGCCAGCGTAGGACAGGTCTTGGGGGAGCAGTACTTC. This encodes CASVGQVLGEQYF. The full variable domain, its missing parts supplied by reference TRBV2 and TRBJ2-7, is EPEVTQTPSHQVTQMGQEVILRCVPISNHLYFYWYRQILGQKVEFLVSFYNNEISEKSEIFDDQFSVERPDGSNFTLKIRSTKLEDSAMYFCASVGQVLGEQYFGPGTRLTVT.

The chain uses TRBV11-2 and TRBJ1-4; D is possibly TRBD1 (6 bases). The CDR3 length is 15 residues. From germline, CDR1 is SGHAT and CDR2 FQNNGV. Trimming took off 6 bases at V and 4 bases at J, with 15 bases between the two ends. This CDR3 is CASRSLGQYNEKLFF. Here the CDR3 DNA reads TGTGCCAGCAGGTCGCTAGGACAGTATAATGAAAAACTGTTTTTT.

The gene calls are TRBV3-1 (or the pseudogene TRBV3-2) and TRBJ2-5; TRBD2 agrees at 8 bases. The germline gives CDR1 LGHDT, CDR2 YNNKEL (reference sequence). The CDR3 has 13 amino acids. V lost 5 bases and J lost 2; bases outside the gene matches: 1. The CDR3: CASSSSGQETQYF. CDR3 DNA: TGTGCCAGCAGCTCTAGCGGGCAAGAGACCCAGTACTTC.

V is TRBV5-1 and J is TRBJ1-1; D unresolved. There are 13 residues in the CDR3. From germline, CDR1 is SGHRS and CDR2 YFSETQ. The V end lost 4 bases, the J end lost 0 bases, and 7 bases lay between the germline ends. This CDR3 is CASSRDLNTEAFF. DNA of the CDR3: TGCGCCAGCAGCCGAGATTTGAACACTGAAGCTTTCTTT.

The V and J genes are TRBV4-3 and TRBJ1-2, with TRBD1 as a possible D gene (5 bases). Trimming removed 0 bases from V and 2 bases from J, with 13 bases in between. The CDR3 consists of 16 residues. The germline V gene has CDR1 LGHNA and CDR2 YSLEER. The CDR3: CASSQDRGGLNYGYTF. The CDR3 DNA reads TGCGCCAGCAGCCAAGATCGCGGGGGTTTGAACTATGGCTACACCTTC.

The rearrangement joins TRBV15 to TRBJ2-1; 11 bases align to TRBD1. Germline V gives CDR1 LNHNV, CDR2 YYDKDF (reference sequence). V shed 3 bases and J 7 bases; nucleotides not matched to a gene: 11. The CDR3 is 17 amino acids. CDR3 loop: CATSSPRGDRGRNEQFF. For the CDR3, the DNA is TGTGCCACCAGCAGCCCCCGGGGGGACAGGGGGAGAAATGAGCAGTTCTTC.

The chain uses TRBV6-1 and TRBJ1-1; 8 positions agree with TRBD1. The V gene end was trimmed by 1 base and the J gene end by 5 bases; junction bases not matched to a gene: 6. This CDR3 is built from 15 residues. CDR1 and CDR2 (germline): MNHNS, SASEGT. The CDR3 DNA reads TGTGCCAGCAGTGAAGATAGGACAGGGCGGACTGAAGCTTTCTTT. This encodes CASSEDRTGRTEAFF.

The chain recombines TRBV25-1 with TRBJ2-7; 9 bases agree with TRBD1. Germline CDR1 and CDR2: MGHDK and SYGVNS. The CDR3 covers 14 residues. The J segment lost 7 bases and the V segment lost 2 bases, leaving 6 bases of the junction unmatched. CDR3 protein: CASSEPGQGREQYF. In DNA form, the CDR3 reads TGTGCCAGCAGTGAACCGGGACAGGGTCGAGAGCAGTACTTC.

This clone was seen once. Its ends do not fully match the called genes, so a read error is possible. This sequence joins TRBV7-7 and TRBJ2-5, with 9 bases identical to TRBD1. Germline CDR1 is SSHAT and CDR2 is FNYEAQ (reference sequence). The CDR3 is 18 amino acids. The CDR3 is CASSPSIWDRVVGGTQYF. Written as DNA, the CDR3 is TGTGCTAGCAGCCCTAGTATTTGGGACAGGGTTGTCGGAGGGACCCAGTACTTC.

The chain joins TRBV10-3 to TRBJ1-5; D is ambiguous. The CDR3 is 16 amino acids. Germline V gives CDR1 ENHRY, CDR2 SYGVKD. With 2 bases removed from V and 6 bases from J, the gap between germline ends came to 17 bases. CDR3 protein: CAISEAAPEYGQPQHF. CDR3 bases: TGTGCCATCAGTGAGGCCGCCCCCGAGTACGGTCAGCCCCAGCATTTT.

The V and J genes are TRBV19 and TRBJ1-1; D not resolved. There are 15 residues in the CDR3. Trimming removed 0 bases at V and 3 bases at J, with 11 bases between. Per germline, CDR1 LNHDA and CDR2 SQIVND (reference sequence). Written as DNA, the CDR3 is TGTGCCAGTAGTATAGAAGGACTTAAGTACACTGAAGCTTTCTTT. Protein sequence: CASSIEGLKYTEAFF.

V and J are TRBV2 and TRBJ1-2; unclear D gene. The CDR3 loop spans 14 amino acids. Trimming took 2 bases from V and 8 from J, leaving 15 bases between them. Per germline, CDR1 SNHLY and CDR2 FYNNEI. The CDR3 reads CASSEIANPGGYTF. As DNA, the CDR3 is TGTGCCAGCAGTGAAATTGCCAACCCGGGAGGCTACACCTTC.